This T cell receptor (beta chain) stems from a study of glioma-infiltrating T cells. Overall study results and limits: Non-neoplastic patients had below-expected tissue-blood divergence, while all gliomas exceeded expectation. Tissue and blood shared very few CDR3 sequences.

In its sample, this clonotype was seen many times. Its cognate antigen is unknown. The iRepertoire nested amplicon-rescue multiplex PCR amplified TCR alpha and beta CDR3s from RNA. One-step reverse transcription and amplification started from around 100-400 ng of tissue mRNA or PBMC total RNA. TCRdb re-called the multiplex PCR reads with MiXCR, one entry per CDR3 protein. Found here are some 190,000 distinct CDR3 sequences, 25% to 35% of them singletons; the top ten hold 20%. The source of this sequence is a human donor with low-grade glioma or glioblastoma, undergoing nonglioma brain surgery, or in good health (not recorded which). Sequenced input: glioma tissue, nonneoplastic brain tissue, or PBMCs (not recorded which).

CDR3 sequence reads: CASTPQVAESYEQYF. CDR3 nucleotide sequence: TGTGCCAGCACCCCCCAAGTAGCGGAATCCTACGAGCAGTACTTC. V usage is TRBV7-2 and J usage is TRBJ2-7, with a weak D call TRBD2 (6 bases). The germline V gene has CDR1 SGHTA and CDR2 FQGNSA. The CDR3 covers 15 residues. The germline V and J ends were trimmed by 7 bases and 1 base, with 17 bases remaining between them.